Only a few counts were recorded for the clone carrying this T cell receptor beta chain. Its target is unknown. The source of the sample is a study of identical twins. Study-wide findings and caveats: There is a chance that invariant MAIT and iNKT cells partially muddied zero-insertion analyses.

The CDR3 has 12 amino acids. The germline CDR1 and CDR2 sequences are SGHRS and YFSETQ. V lost 5 bases and J lost 9; bases outside the gene matches: 6. After template switching added a universal primer site, the resulting cDNA carried unique molecular identifiers. TCRdb used MiXCR to reprocess the 5' RACE reads, holding one entry per CDR3 protein. The sample holds roughly 770,000 distinct CDR3 sequences, 18% seen once. This sample also belongs to another study, concerning T cells expressing NK-cell markers. According to that study: The authors derived TCR beta repertoires from sorted CD3+CD56+NKG2C+, CD3+CD56+NKG2C- and CD3+CD56-NKG2C+ T cells. CD8+ T cells in six donors included dominant NKG2C+ clonotypes at roughly 1.0-7.0%.

The chain joins TRBV5-1 to TRBJ2-3; 7 bases are a match to TRBD2. Sequenced input: PBMCs. The clonotype originates from a woman between 18 and 29 years old in good health. The chain's CDR3 is CASREEAGTQYF. The DNA for the CDR3 is TGCGCCAGCAGGGAAGAAGCGGGGACGCAGTATTTT.